This TCR beta chain was sequenced in a study of shared clonotypes between healthy human individuals. As defined, naive CD8 cells were CD45RO-negative and positively selected for CCR7, with terminally differentiated effector memory CD45RA+ cells excluded. Healthy adults negative for HIV, lacking recent acute infections or vaccinations, served as donors. The input for sorted-subset replicate PCRs was about 210 ng DNA, some 30,000 T cell genomes. TCRdb's copy holds only in-frame clones and misses some; the assay was immunoSEQ multiplex PCR. The sample yields around 1,900,000 clones, 90% to 95% seen once. Comment on this clone: Its antigen is unidentified.

The CDR3 is 13 residues long. Germline V gene data show CDR1 as MDHEN and CDR2 as SYDVKM. Trimming removed 6 bases at V and 3 bases at J, with 12 bases between. Study-level findings and limits: Memory subsets generally showed smaller estimated richness than naive subsets did. Among donors, clonotype sharing was expected to be affected by sequencing depth.

The sample consisted of naive CD8+ T cells from PBMCs. This clonotype was sampled from a man younger than 35 in good health. Some clones in this sample may be carry-over from other donors' samples. The chain carries TRBV28 and TRBJ2-7; weak D call: TRBD1 (6 bases). For the CDR3, the DNA is TGTGCCAGCAGGAAGGAACAGGGCTACGAGCAGTACTTC. This encodes CASRKEQGYEQYF.